The present TCR beta chain was sequenced within a study of T cell responses to AZD1222 COVID-19 vaccine. The repertoire was sequenced with immunoSEQ multiplex PCR; TCRdb's copy has only in-frame clones and lacks some. Here the sample spans some 130,000 clones, 85% to 90% being singletons. The trim removed 2 bases at V and 1 base at J, leaving 0 bases unmatched. This CDR3 has 15 amino acids. Germline V gives CDR1 MNHEY, CDR2 SVGAGI. This specimen consisted of peripheral blood, obtained on day 0 of AZD1222 vaccination. The TCR was taken from an adult in good health. This chain connects TRBV6-5 to TRBJ1-3; 9 positions match TRBD1. The CDR3 is CASSYGQGSGNTIYF. The DNA of the CDR3 is TGTGCCAGCAGTTACGGACAGGGGTCTGGAAACACCATATATTTT.